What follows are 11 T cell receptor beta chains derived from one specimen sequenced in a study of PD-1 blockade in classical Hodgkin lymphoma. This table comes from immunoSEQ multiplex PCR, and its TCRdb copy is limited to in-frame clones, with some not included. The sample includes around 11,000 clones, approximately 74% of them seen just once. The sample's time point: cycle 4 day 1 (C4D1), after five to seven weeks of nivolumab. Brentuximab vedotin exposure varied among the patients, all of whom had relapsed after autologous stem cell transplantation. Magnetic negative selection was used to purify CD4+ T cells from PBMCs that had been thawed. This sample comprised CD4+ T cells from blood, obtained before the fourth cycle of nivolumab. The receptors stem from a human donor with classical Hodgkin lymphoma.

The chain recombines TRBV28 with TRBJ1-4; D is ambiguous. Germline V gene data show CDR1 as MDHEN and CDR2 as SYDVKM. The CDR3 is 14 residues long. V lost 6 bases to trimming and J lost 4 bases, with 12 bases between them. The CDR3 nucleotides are TGTGCCAGCAGCTCTCGCTCACTTAATGAAAAACTGTTTTTT. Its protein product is CASSSRSLNEKLFF.

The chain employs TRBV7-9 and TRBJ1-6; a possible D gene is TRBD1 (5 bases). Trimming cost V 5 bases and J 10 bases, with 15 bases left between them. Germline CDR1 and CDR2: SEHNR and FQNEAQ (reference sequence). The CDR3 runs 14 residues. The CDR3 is CASSDPREGSPLHF. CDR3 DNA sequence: TGTGCCAGCAGCGACCCCAGGGAAGGCTCACCCCTCCACTTT.

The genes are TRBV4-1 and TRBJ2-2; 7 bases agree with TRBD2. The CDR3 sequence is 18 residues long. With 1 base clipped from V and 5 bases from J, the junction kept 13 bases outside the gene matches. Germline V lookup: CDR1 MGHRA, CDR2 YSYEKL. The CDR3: CASSQGGAAGVWTGELFF. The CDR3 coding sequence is TGCGCCAGCAGCCAAGGGGGAGCGGCGGGAGTCTGGACCGGGGAGCTGTTTTTT.

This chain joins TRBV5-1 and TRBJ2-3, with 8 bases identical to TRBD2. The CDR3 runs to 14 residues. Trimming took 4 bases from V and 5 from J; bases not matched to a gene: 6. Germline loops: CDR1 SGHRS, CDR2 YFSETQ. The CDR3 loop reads CASSLTSVEDTQYF. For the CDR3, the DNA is TGCGCCAGCAGCCTGACTAGCGTCGAAGATACGCAGTATTTT.

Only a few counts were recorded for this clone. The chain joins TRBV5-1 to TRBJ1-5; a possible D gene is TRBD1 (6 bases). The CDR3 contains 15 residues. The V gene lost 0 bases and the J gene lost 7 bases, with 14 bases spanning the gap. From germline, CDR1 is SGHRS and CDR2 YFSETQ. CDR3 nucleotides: TGCGCCAGCAGCTTGGGCCCACAGGGAAGCCAGCCCCAGCATTTT. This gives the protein CASSLGPQGSQPQHF. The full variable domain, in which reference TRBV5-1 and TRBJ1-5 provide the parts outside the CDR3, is KAGVTQTPRYLIKTRGQQVTLSCSPISGHRSVSWYQQTPGQGLQFLFEYFSETQRNKGNFPGRFSGRQFSNSRSEMNVSTLELGDSALYLCASSLGPQGSQPQHFGDGTRLSIL.

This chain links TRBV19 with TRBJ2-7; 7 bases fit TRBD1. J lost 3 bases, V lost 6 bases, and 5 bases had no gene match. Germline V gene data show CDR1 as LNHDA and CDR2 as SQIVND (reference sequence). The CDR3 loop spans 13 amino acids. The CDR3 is CASRSQGDYEQYF. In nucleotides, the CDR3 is TGTGCCAGTAGAAGTCAGGGGGACTACGAGCAGTACTTC.

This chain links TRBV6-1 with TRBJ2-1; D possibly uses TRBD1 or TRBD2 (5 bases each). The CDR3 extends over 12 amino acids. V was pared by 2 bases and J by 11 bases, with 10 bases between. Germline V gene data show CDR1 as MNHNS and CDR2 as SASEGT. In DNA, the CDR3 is TGTGCCAGCAGTGAACAGGGACCTAAGCAGTTCTTC. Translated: CASSEQGPKQFF.

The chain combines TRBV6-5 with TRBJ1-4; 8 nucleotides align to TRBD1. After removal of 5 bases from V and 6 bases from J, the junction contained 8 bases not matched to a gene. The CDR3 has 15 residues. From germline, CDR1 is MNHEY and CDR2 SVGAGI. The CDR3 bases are TGTGCCAGCAGTCGACTAATACAGGGGGATGAAAAACTGTTTTTT. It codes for CASSRLIQGDEKLFF.

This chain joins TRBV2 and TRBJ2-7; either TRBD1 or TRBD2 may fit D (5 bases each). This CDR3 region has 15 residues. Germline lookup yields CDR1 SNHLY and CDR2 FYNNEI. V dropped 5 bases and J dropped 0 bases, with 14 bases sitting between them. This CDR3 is CASSPPGRSSYEQYF. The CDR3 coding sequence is TGTGCCAGCAGTCCACCGGGACGGAGCTCCTACGAGCAGTACTTC.

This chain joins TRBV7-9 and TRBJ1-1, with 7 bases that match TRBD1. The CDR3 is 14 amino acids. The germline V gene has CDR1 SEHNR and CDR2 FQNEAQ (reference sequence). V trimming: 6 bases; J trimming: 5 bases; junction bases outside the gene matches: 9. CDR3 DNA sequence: TGTGCCAGCAGAGGCAAGGGGGCGCTAACTGAAGCTTTCTTT. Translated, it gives CASRGKGALTEAFF.

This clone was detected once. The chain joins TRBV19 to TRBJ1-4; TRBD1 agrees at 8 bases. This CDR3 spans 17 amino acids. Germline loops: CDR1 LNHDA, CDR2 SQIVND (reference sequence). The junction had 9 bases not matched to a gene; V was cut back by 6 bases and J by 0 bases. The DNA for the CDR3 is TGTGCCAGTAGCAGGGGGCTTACTTCTGCAACTAATGAAAAACTGTTTTTT. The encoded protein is CASSRGLTSATNEKLFF. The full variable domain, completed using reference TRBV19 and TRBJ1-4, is DGGITQSPKYLFRKEGQNVTLSCEQNLNHDAMYWYRQDPGQGLRLIYYSQIVNDFQKGDIAEGYSVSREKKESFPLTVTSAQKNPTAFYLCASSRGLTSATNEKLFFGSGTQLSVL.